The rows below give T cell receptor beta chains drawn from one sample of a study of T cell responses to AZD1222 COVID-19 vaccine. Sequencing used immunoSEQ multiplex PCR; TCRdb keeps in-frame clones, though not all of them. The sample shows 130,000 or so clones, around 90% of them seen only once. The sample was peripheral blood, taken 28 days after the second AZD1222 dose. These receptors were obtained from an adult who received the AZD1222 COVID-19 vaccine. CDR3s include the opening cysteine and the closing phenylalanine or tryptophan. A row's size may be missing; if present it is once, few, many or a size class.

>14|TRBV5-4|.
CASSLSGGAREQFF
>15|TRBV6-5|.
CASSRTGWGADTQYF
>14|TRBV6-6|.
CASSTGTFYNEQFF
>13|TRBV5-4|.
CASSLQGWTEAFF
>13|TRBV20-1|.
CSASSLLNQPQHF
>15|TRBV2|.
CASSDGSGGDYEQYF
>14|TRBV19|.
CASSQVATNEKLFF
>11|TRBV10-3|.
CAIAINYGYTF
>14|TRBV24-1|once
CATSEGGYSYEQYF
>14|TRBV5-4|.
CASKTQGSYNEQFF
>13|TRBV5-1|.
CASSLEYSYGYTF
>18|TRBV6-2/TRBV6-3|.
CASSYSRTSGGNTDTQYF
>13|TRBV18|.
CASSPRDSDGYTF
>15|TRBV7-3|.
CASSLMAGTADTQYF
>13|TRBV11-3|.
CASSPRGRNEQFF
>15|TRBV6-2/TRBV6-3|few
CASSNRQGAYNEAFF
>16|TRBV3-1/TRBV3-2|.
CASSQGSGGSYNEQFF
>12|TRBV20-1|.
CSAGEDFYGYTF
>14|TRBV9|.
CASSVADLNTEAFF
>16|TRBV5-4|.
CASSLLAGGRTDTQYF
>12|TRBV27|.
CASKGDNEKLFF
>13|TRBV7-8|.
CASSPEENTEAFF
>12|TRBV29-1|.
CSALTGFDGYTF
>16|TRBV27|.
CASSIRTGSGPTEAFF
>13|TRBV2|.
CASSVQSNQPQHF
>14|TRBV20-1|.
CSASGGAYQGEQFF
>11|TRBV2|.
CASTGDYGYTF